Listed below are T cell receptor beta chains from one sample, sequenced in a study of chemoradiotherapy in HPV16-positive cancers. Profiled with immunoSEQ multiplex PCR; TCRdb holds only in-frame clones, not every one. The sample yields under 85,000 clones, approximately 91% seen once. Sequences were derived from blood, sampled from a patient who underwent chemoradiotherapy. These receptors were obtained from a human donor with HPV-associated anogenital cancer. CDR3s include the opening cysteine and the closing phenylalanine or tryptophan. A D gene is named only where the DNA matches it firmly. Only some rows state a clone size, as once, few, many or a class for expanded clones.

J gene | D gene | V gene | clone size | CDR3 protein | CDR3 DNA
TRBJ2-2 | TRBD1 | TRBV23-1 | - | CASSQSGDRRNTGELFF | TGCGCCAGCAGTCAATCGGGGGACAGGCGGAACACCGGGGAGCTGTTTTTT
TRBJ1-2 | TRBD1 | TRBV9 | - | CASNRGQDLGYGYTF | TGTGCCAGCAACCGAGGACAGGACCTTGGTTATGGCTACACCTTC
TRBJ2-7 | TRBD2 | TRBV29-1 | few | CSVESSGSSYEQYF | TGCAGCGTTGAGAGTAGCGGGAGCTCCTACGAGCAGTACTTC
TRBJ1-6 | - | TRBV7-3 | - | CASSLKALNSPLHF | TGTGCCAGCAGCTTAAAGGCTCTAAATTCACCCCTCCACTTT
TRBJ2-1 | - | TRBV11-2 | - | CASSPTVGPNNEQFF | TGTGCCAGCAGCCCGACGGTGGGGCCTAACAATGAGCAGTTCTTC
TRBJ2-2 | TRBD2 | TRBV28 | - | CASIFSGRGPTGELFF | TGTGCCAGCATTTTTAGCGGGAGAGGACCCACCGGGGAGCTGTTTTTT
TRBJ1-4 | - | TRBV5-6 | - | CASSTRATNEKLFF | TGTGCCAGCAGTACCCGGGCAACTAATGAAAAACTGTTTTTT
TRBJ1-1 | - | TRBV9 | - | CASSVGGGSEAFF | TGTGCCAGCAGCGTAGGCGGGGGAAGTGAAGCTTTCTTT
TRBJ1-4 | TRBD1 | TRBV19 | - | CASSMDRVANEKLFF | TGTGCCAGTAGTATGGACAGGGTGGCTAATGAAAAACTGTTTTTT
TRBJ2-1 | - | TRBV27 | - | CASSFTTRAGNEQFF | TGTGCCAGCAGTTTTACTACCCGTGCTGGTAATGAGCAGTTCTTC
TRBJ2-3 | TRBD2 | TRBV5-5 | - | CASSPSRTSGYTDTQYF | TGTGCCAGCAGCCCAAGCCGGACTAGCGGTTACACAGATACGCAGTATTTT
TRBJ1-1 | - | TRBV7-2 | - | CASSPPRGGDEAFF | TGTGCCAGCAGCCCACCCCGGGGCGGCGATGAAGCTTTCTTT
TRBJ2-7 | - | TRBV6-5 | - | CASSYSVGEQYF | TGTGCCAGCAGTTACTCGGTAGGGGAGCAGTACTTC
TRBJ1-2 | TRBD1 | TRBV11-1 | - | CASSLRTGMDGYTF | TGTGCCAGCAGCCTACGGACAGGGATGGATGGCTACACCTTC
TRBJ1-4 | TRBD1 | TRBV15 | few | CATSRSRDSNEKLFF | TGTGCCACCAGCAGGTCCCGGGACAGTAATGAAAAACTGTTTTTT
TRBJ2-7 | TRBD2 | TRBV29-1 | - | CSVSSGTPYEQYF | TGCAGCGTTTCCAGCGGGACCCCCTACGAGCAGTACTTC
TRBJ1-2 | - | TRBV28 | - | CASSSGARYGYTF | TGTGCCAGCAGTTCGGGGGCCCGGTATGGCTACACCTTC
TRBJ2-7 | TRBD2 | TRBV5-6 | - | CASSPTSAAYEQYF | TGTGCCAGCAGCCCAACTAGCGCCGCCTACGAGCAGTACTTC
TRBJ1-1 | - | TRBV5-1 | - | CASSSQVQLNTEAFF | TGCGCCAGCAGCTCCCAGGTACAGCTGAACACTGAAGCTTTCTTT
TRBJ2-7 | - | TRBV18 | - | CASSPGGGRSYEQYF | TGTGCCAGCTCACCAGGCGGCGGGCGCTCCTACGAGCAGTACTTC
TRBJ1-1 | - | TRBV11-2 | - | CASSLGEWSEKTEAFF | TGTGCCAGCAGCTTAGGGGAGTGGTCGGAGAAGACTGAAGCTTTCTTT
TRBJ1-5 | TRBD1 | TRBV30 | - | CAWGQGLGQPQHF | TGTGCCTGGGGACAGGGACTTGGGCAGCCCCAGCATTTT
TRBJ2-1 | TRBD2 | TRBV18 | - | CASSHGTSLNNEQFF | TGTGCCAGCTCACATGGGACTAGCTTGAACAATGAGCAGTTCTTC
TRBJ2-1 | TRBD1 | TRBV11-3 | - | CVSSSGTAGSYNEQFF | TGTGTCAGCAGCTCCGGGACAGCCGGCTCCTACAATGAGCAGTTCTTC
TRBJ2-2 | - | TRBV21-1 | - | CASSNIRGDTGELFF | TGTGCCAGCAGCAATATAAGGGGAGACACCGGGGAGCTGTTTTTT
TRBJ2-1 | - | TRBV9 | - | CASQASSYNEQFF | TGTGCCAGTCAGGCGAGCTCCTACAATGAGCAGTTCTTC
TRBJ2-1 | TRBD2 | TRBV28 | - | CASKGGGRRVRNEQFF | TGTGCCAGCAAAGGTGGCGGGAGGAGGGTTCGGAATGAGCAGTTCTTC
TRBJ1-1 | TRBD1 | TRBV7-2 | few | CASSSHRGSPEAFF | TGTGCCAGCAGCTCGCACAGGGGGTCCCCTGAAGCTTTCTTT